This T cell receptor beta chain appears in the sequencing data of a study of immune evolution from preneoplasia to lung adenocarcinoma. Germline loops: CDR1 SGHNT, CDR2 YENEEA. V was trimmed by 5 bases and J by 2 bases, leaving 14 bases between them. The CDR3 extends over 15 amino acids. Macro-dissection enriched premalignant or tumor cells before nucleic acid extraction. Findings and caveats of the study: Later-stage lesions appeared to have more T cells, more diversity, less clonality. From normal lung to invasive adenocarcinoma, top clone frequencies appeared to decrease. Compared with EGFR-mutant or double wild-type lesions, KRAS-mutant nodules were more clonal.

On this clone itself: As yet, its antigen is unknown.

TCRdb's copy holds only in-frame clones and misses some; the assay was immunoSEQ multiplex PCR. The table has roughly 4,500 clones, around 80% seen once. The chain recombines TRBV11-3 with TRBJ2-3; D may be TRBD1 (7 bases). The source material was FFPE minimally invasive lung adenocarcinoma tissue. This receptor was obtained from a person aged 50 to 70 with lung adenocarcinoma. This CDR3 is CASSPEGAPTDTQYF. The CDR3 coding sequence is TGTGCCAGCAGCCCGGAGGGGGCCCCCACAGATACGCAGTATTTT.